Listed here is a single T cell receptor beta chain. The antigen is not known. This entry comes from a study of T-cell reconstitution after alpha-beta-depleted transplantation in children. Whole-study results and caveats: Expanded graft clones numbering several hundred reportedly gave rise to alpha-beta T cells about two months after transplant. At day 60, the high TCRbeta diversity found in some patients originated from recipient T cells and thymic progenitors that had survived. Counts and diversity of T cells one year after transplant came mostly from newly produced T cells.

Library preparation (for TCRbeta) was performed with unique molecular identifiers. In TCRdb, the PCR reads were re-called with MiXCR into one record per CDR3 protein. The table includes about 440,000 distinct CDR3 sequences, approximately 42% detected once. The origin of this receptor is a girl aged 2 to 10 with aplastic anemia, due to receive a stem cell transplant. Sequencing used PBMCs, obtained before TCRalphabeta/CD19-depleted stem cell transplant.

For the CDR3, the DNA is TGCAGCGTACCGGACAGGGGGCGAGACACTGAAGCTTTCTTT. It yields the protein CSVPDRGRDTEAFF. The genes are TRBV29-1 and TRBJ1-1, with 11 positions matching TRBD1. Germline V gene lookup returns CDR1 SQVTM and CDR2 ANQGSEA. The CDR3 length is 14 residues. Trimming cost V 6 bases and J 3 bases; bases outside gene matches: 6.